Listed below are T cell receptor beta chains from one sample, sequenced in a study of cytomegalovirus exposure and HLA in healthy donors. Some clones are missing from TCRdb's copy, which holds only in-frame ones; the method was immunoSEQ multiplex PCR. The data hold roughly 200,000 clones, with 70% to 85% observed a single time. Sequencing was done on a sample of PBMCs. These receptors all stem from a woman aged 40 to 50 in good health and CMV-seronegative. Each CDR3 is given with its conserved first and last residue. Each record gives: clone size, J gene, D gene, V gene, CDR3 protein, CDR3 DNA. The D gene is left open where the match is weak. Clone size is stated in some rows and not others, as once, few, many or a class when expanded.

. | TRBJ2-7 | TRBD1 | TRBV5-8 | CASSLQTGAPYEQYF | TGTGCCAGCAGCCTACAGACAGGGGCCCCCTACGAGCAGTACTTC
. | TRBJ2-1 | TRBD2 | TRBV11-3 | CASSLGLAGNEQFF | TGTGCCAGCAGCCTAGGGCTAGCGGGGAATGAGCAGTTCTTC
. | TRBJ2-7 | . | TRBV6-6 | CASNRQGTEQYF | TGTGCCAGCAATAGGCAGGGGACCGAGCAGTACTTC
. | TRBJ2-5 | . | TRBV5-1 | CASSLGLGGETQYF | TGCGCCAGCAGCTTGGGCCTGGGGGGAGAGACCCAGTACTTC
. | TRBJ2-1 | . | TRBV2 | CASSRIGGLNEQFF | TGTGCCAGCAGCCGCATAGGTGGACTCAATGAGCAGTTCTTC
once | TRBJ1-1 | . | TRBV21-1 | CASIGSAAGPCGLNTEAFF | TGTGCCAGCATCGGGTCGGCTGCAGGGCCCTGCGGCCTGAACACTGAAGCTTTCTTT
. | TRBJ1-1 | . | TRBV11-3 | CASSLDRALEAFF | TGTGCCAGCAGCTTAGACAGGGCCTTGGAAGCTTTCTTT
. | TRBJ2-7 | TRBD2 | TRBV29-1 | CSVEGGLAGYEQYF | TGCAGCGTTGAAGGGGGACTAGCGGGCTACGAGCAGTACTTC
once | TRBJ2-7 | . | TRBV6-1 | CASSERGTPSYEQYF | TGTGCCAGCAGTGAACGAGGCACTCCCTCCTACGAGCAGTACTTC
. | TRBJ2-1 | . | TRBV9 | CASSVGRGAGNEQFF | TGTGCCAGCAGCGTAGGACGGGGGGCCGGGAATGAGCAGTTCTTC
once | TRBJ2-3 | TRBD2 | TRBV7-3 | CASSSTSGGAGDTQYF | TGTGCCAGCAGCTCCACTAGCGGGGGGGCGGGGGATACGCAGTATTTT
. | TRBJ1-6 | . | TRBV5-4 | CASSSQGIGPPLHF | TGTGCCAGCAGCTCCCAGGGCATAGGGCCACCCCTCCACTTT
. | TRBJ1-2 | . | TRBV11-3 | CASSSQGGYTF | TGTGCCAGCAGTTCACAGGGTGGCTACACCTTC
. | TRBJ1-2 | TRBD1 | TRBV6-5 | CASSYAGTGNGYTF | TGTGCCAGCAGTTACGCCGGGACAGGGAATGGCTACACCTTC
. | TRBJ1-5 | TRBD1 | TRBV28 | CASRRQGDQPQHF | TGTGCCAGCAGGAGACAGGGGGATCAGCCCCAGCATTTT
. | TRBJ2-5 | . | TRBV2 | CASSEDLGLAETQYF | TGTGCCAGCAGTGAAGATTTGGGGCTAGCGGAGACCCAGTACTTC
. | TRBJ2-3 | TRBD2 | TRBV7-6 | CASSLYGLAGSTDTQYF | TGTGCCAGCAGCTTATACGGACTAGCGGGGTCCACAGATACGCAGTATTTT
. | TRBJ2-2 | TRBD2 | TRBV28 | CASGNPGTSGSGELFF | TGTGCCAGCGGCAATCCCGGGACTAGCGGGTCCGGGGAGCTGTTTTTT
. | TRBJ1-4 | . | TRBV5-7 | CASSLGREVEKLFF | TGTGCCAGCAGCTTGGGCAGGGAAGTTGAAAAACTGTTTTTT
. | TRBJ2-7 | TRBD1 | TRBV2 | CASLYPGQGESYEQYF | TGTGCCAGTCTATACCCGGGACAGGGTGAATCCTACGAGCAGTACTTC
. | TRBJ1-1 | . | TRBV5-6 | CASGPGDTEAFF | TGTGCCAGCGGACCGGGGGACACTGAAGCTTTCTTT
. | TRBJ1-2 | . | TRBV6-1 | CASSEDRYNYGYTF | TGTGCCAGCAGTGAAGACAGGTATAACTATGGCTACACCTTC
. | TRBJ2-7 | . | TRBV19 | CASSIVTAKDGEQYF | TGTGCCAGTAGTATCGTAACAGCCAAAGACGGCGAGCAGTACTTC
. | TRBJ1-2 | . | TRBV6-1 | CASRGAREGYGYTF | TGTGCCAGCAGGGGGGCCAGGGAGGGCTATGGCTACACCTTC
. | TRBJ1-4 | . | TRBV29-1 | CSAANEKLFF | TGCAGCGCTGCTAATGAAAAACTGTTTTTT
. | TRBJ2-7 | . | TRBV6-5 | CASIGQPGGEQYF | TGTGCCAGCATCGGTCAGCCCGGGGGAGAGCAGTACTTC